This TCR beta chain was sequenced for a study of identifying expanded T cells in peripheral blood. Regarding the study as a whole: Clone count variance between roughly 2-week samples rose with total template count. Over approximately two and four weeks, about 15 and 18 clones changed, versus approximately 1.2 between replicates.

Collection occurred without any documented infections or immune events in donors. Sequencing was performed with immunoSEQ multiplex PCR; in TCRdb, only in-frame clones are kept and a portion is missing. The sample records more than 85,000 clones, 70% to 90% being singletons. With respect to this clone: Its antigen is still unknown.

The sequenced sample consisted of blood. The sequence was collected from a person aged 18-69 years in good health.

The CDR3 loop is CASSLRDRQRNSPLHF. In DNA form, the CDR3 reads TGCGCCAGCAGCCTTCGGGACAGACAAAGGAATTCACCCCTCCACTTT. This chain links TRBV5-1 with TRBJ1-6; TRBD1 matches at 7 bases. The CDR3 is made up of 16 amino acids. The V and J ends lost 4 bases and 7 bases, in that order; junction bases with no gene match: 11. CDR1 is SGHRS and CDR2 is YFSETQ in the germline V gene.